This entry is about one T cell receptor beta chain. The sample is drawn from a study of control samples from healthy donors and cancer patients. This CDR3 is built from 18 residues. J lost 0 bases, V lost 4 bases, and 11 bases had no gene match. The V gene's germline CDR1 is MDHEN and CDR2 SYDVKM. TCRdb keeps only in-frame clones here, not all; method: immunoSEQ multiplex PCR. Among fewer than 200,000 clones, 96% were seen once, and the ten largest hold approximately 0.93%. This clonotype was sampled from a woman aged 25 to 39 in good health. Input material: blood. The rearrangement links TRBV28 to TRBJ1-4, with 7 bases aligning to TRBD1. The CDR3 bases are TGTGCCAGCAGTTGGGTGGGGCAGGGGGTGGCAACTAATGAAAAACTGTTTTTT. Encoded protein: CASSWVGQGVATNEKLFF.